This TCR beta chain was observed in a study of blood T cell repertoires in COVID-19. Data came from immunoSEQ multiplex PCR; TCRdb stores just in-frame clones and leaves some out. Of roughly 290,000 clones in the sample, 87% were seen once. Germline-derived CDR1 and CDR2 are SGHRS and YFSETQ. The CDR3 has 15 amino acids. With 5 bases clipped from V and 5 bases from J, the junction kept 8 bases outside the gene matches. Each participant's cohort was designated according to participant-reported clinical history. V and J are TRBV5-1 and TRBJ2-3, with 10 bases lining up with TRBD2. The sequenced material came from PBMCs or T cells enriched from blood (not recorded which). The receptor was isolated from a woman aged 40 to 50 who had recovered from COVID-19. CDR3 DNA sequence: TGCGCCAGCAGTTCGAGCGGGAGGGCCGTAGATACGCAGTATTTT. It translates to CASSSSGRAVDTQYF.